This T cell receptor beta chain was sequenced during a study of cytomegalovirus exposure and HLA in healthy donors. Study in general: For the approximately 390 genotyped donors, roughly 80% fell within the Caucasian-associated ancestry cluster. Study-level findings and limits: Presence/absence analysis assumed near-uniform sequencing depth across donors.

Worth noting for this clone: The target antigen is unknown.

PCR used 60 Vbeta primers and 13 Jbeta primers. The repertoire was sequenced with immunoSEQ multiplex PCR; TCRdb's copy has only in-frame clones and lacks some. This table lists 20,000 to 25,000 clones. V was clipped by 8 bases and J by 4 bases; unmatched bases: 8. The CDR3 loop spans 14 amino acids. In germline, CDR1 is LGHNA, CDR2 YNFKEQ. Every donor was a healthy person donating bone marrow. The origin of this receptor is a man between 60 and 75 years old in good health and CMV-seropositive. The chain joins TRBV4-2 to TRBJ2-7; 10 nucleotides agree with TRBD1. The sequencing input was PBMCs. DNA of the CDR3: TGTGCCAGCGGGAGAAGGACAGGGGGTTACGAGCAGTACTTC. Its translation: CASGRRTGGYEQYF.